The 20 T cell receptor beta chains below all came from one sample that was sequenced in a study of vaccination effects on CD4 cells after COVID-19. Clones were sequenced by immunoSEQ multiplex PCR, and TCRdb holds only the in-frame ones, with some missing. The data contain about 45,000 clones, around 70% of them singletons. No antigen has been identified for these receptors. Following culture for more than 9 days, CD4+ T cells were isolated. Two-dose BNT162b2 or mRNA-1273 vaccination was given to participants. This sample comprised CD4+ T cells from PBMCs cultured without peptide, obtained after COVID-19 vaccination. The receptors derive from a human donor who received a COVID-19 vaccine.

This clone has just a few counts. J is TRBJ1-5 and V is TRBV4-1, with D unresolved. CDR1 and CDR2 (germline): MGHRA, YSYEKL. The CDR3 consists of 15 residues. The V end lost 1 base, the J end lost 3 bases, and 10 bases lay between the germline ends. The DNA of the CDR3 is TGCGCCAGCAGCCAAGTCCCCACTAACAATCAGCCCCAGCATTTT. Translated: CASSQVPTNNQPQHF.

In its sample, this clone was seen many times. The rearrangement links TRBV6-5 to TRBJ1-6, with D possibly TRBD1 on 6 matching bases. V shed 8 bases and J shed 4 bases, with 12 bases lying between them. Per germline, CDR1 MNHEY and CDR2 SVGAGI. The CDR3 sequence is 14 residues long. The CDR3 bases are TGTGCCAGCGGTCGAACAGGGTATAATTCACCCCTCCACTTT. It codes for CASGRTGYNSPLHF.

The chain couples TRBV7-2 to TRBJ2-4, with 16 bases identical to TRBD2. J gave up 4 bases and V 2 bases, and 8 bases lay outside the gene matches. The CDR3 sequence is 19 residues long. Germline assignment: CDR1 SGHTA and CDR2 FQGNSA. The CDR3: CASSLRGWGLAGGKNIQYF. CDR3 coding DNA: TGTGCCAGCAGCTTACGGGGTTGGGGACTAGCGGGGGGGAAAAACATTCAGTACTTC.

The CDR3, as DNA: TGTGCCTGGACTAGGGGTTTAGCTAACTATGGCTACACCTTC. Translating it yields CAWTRGLANYGYTF. The chain is built from TRBV30 and TRBJ1-2; a weak D match, TRBD1 (5 bases). Trimming stripped 4 bases from V and 0 bases from J, with 12 bases between. CDR3 length equals 14 residues. Germline V gene lookup returns CDR1 GTSNPN and CDR2 SVGIG (reference sequence).

The V and J genes are TRBV10-2 and TRBJ2-7; D is perhaps TRBD1 or TRBD2 (5 bases each). The germline V gene encodes CDR1 WSHSY and CDR2 SAAADI. The CDR3 length is 15 residues. V was pared by 2 bases and J by 1 base, with 12 bases between. In DNA form, the CDR3 reads TGCGCCAGCAGTGAGGGGACGGGTGGGTCCTACGAGCAGTACTTC. This sequence encodes CASSEGTGGSYEQYF.

The chain uses TRBV5-1 and TRBJ1-1; D is unresolved. Trimming pared 0 bases from V and 5 bases from J, leaving 11 bases between. Germline V gene sequence: CDR1 SGHRS, CDR2 YFSETQ. The CDR3 contains 14 residues. For the CDR3, the DNA is TGCGCCAGCAGCTTGGACACCGTGGGAACTGAAGCTTTCTTT. Its protein product is CASSLDTVGTEAFF.

This chain links TRBV9 with TRBJ2-7; 7 nucleotides line up with TRBD2. The CDR3 contains 17 residues. The J segment lost 0 bases and the V segment lost 4 bases, leaving 13 bases of the junction unmatched. Germline-derived CDR1 and CDR2 are SGDLS and YYNGEE. The CDR3 loop reads CASSPHEWERDSYEQYF. As DNA, the CDR3 is TGTGCCAGCAGCCCCCATGAGTGGGAGCGGGACTCCTACGAGCAGTACTTC.

V gene TRBV12-3 or TRBV12-4 combines with J gene TRBJ1-6; D gene uncertain. CDR3 length: 12 amino acids. The V and J ends lost 1 base and 14 bases respectively, with 9 bases between them. As DNA, the CDR3 is TGTGCCAGCAGTTTAGGCGGTCAAACCCTCCACTTT. Translation: CASSLGGQTLHF.

The chain uses TRBV7-9 and TRBJ1-6, with D unclear. This CDR3 has 14 residues. Germline assignment: CDR1 SEHNR and CDR2 FQNEAQ (reference sequence). V gave up 1 base and J gave up 6 bases, with 7 bases separating them. The CDR3 region has the DNA TGTGCCAGCAGCTTAGGGCAGTTTAATTCACCCCTCCACTTT. It encodes CASSLGQFNSPLHF.

V is TRBV20-1 and J is TRBJ2-1, with D unclear. This CDR3 is built from 11 residues. Deletions cut 6 bases from V and 6 bases from J, with 9 bases between. CDR1 and CDR2 (germline): DFQATT, SNEGSKA (reference sequence). For the CDR3, the DNA is TGCAGTGCCCCCCGTGGCAATGAGCAGTTCTTC. It yields the protein CSAPRGNEQFF.

This clone appeared a single time. Different DNA sequences within this sample yield the same CDR3. This sequence joins TRBV11-2 and TRBJ1-5, with D possibly being TRBD1 (6 bases). V was pared by 0 bases and J by 2 bases, with 8 bases between. Per the germline V gene, CDR1 is SGHAT and CDR2 is FQNNGV. The CDR3 consists of 15 residues. Here the CDR3 DNA reads TGTGCCAGCAGCTTAGACAGGGGAGGCAATCAGCCCCAGCATTTT. Its translation is CASSLDRGGNQPQHF.

The chain couples TRBV6-1 to TRBJ1-1; TRBD1 might be the D (5 bases). Deletions cut 1 base from V and 9 bases from J, with 15 bases between. Germline V gene data show CDR1 as MNHNS and CDR2 as SASEGT. There are 14 residues in the CDR3. The CDR3 DNA reads TGTGCCAGCAGTGAAGAAGCTGGGACCCCACAAGCTTTCTTT. Translation gives CASSEEAGTPQAFF.

The chain links TRBV6-5 to TRBJ1-3, with a weak D call TRBD1 (6 bases). The V end lost 5 bases, the J end lost 11 bases, and 19 bases lay between the germline ends. CDR1 and CDR2 (germline): MNHEY, SVGAGI. This CDR3 is 14 amino acids long. CDR3 in DNA: TGTGCCAGCAGTCCCAGGGGTTCCGGACTCTCCATATATTTT. Amino acid sequence: CASSPRGSGLSIYF.

V usage is TRBV30 and J usage is TRBJ2-6; possibly TRBD2 for D (5 bases). There are 14 residues in the CDR3. Trimming cost V 3 bases and J 2 bases, with 8 bases left between them. The V gene's germline CDR1 is GTSNPN and CDR2 SVGIG (reference sequence). CDR3 region: CAWRWGAGANVLTF. The CDR3 DNA follows: TGTGCCTGGAGATGGGGAGCTGGGGCCAACGTCCTGACTTTC.

The chain carries TRBV5-4 and TRBJ2-5, with 12 bases lining up with TRBD2. The V segment lost 3 bases and the J segment 3 bases; nucleotides outside the gene matches: 9. Germline V gene data show CDR1 as SGHNT and CDR2 as YYREEE (reference sequence). The CDR3 sequence is 17 residues long. The CDR3 DNA follows: TGTGCCAGCAGCTCAATAGGACTAGCGGGAACTGAAGAGACCCAGTACTTC. This codes for CASSSIGLAGTEETQYF.

The gene calls are TRBV5-1 and TRBJ2-5; D is perhaps TRBD1 (6 bases). The V gene's germline CDR1 is SGHRS and CDR2 YFSETQ. The V and J ends lost 4 bases and 4 bases respectively, with 20 bases between them. The CDR3 sequence is 16 residues long. The CDR3 DNA reads as TGCGCCAGCAGCAAAACTGGGACATCCAGGGGAGAGACCCAGTACTTC. Translation gives CASSKTGTSRGETQYF.

The chain employs TRBV19 and TRBJ1-4; no clear D gene. With 3 bases removed from V and 0 bases from J, the gap between germline ends came to 5 bases. CDR1 is LNHDA and CDR2 is SQIVND in the germline V gene (reference sequence). The CDR3 is 14 residues long. CDR3 loop: CASSIRATNEKLFF. CDR3 nucleotides: TGTGCCAGTAGTATCAGAGCAACTAATGAAAAACTGTTTTTT. Full variable domain (remainder filled in from reference TRBV19 and TRBJ1-4): DGGITQSPKYLFRKEGQNVTLSCEQNLNHDAMYWYRQDPGQGLRLIYYSQIVNDFQKGDIAEGYSVSREKKESFPLTVTSAQKNPTAFYLCASSIRATNEKLFFGSGTQLSVL.

V and J are TRBV6-1 and TRBJ1-5; the D is unclear. V gave up 3 bases and J gave up 12 bases, with 15 bases separating them. There are 13 residues in the CDR3. Germline-derived CDR1 and CDR2 are MNHNS and SASEGT. The CDR3 sequence: CASSEDGRVRQHF. In DNA form, the CDR3 reads TGTGCCAGCAGTGAGGACGGACGTGTCCGCCAGCATTTT.

The rearrangement links TRBV4-1 to TRBJ2-1; no clear D. Trimming took off 6 bases at V and 5 bases at J, with 14 bases between the two ends. Germline CDR1 reads MGHRA; CDR2 reads YSYEKL. The CDR3 length is 14 residues. The CDR3 nucleotides are TGCGCCAGCAGGCAACTCGCCGGGCACAATGAGCAGTTCTTC. It translates to CASRQLAGHNEQFF.

This clone ranks as medium-sized. V is TRBV30 and J is TRBJ1-1, with 8 nucleotides matching TRBD1. CDR3 length: 18 residues. Germline CDR1 is GTSNPN and CDR2 is SVGIG (reference sequence). The V gene end was trimmed by 2 bases and the J gene end by 4 bases; junction bases not matched to a gene: 18. The CDR3 is CAWSPRQGARTKVTEAFF. CDR3 in DNA: TGTGCCTGGAGTCCTCGCCAGGGGGCGCGAACTAAGGTCACTGAAGCTTTCTTT.